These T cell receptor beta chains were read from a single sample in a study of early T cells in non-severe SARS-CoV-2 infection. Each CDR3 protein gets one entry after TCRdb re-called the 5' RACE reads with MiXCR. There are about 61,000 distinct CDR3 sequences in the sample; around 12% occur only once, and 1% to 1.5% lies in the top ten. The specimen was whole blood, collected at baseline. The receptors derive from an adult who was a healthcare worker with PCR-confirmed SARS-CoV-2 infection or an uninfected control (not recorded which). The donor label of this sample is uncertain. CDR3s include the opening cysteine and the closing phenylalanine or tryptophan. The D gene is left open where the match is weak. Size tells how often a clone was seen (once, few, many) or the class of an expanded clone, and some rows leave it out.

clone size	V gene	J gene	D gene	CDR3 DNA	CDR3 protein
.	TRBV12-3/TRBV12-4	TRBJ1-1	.	TGTGCCAGCAGATTGGGGGTTGGCTCTGAAGCTTTCTTT	CASRLGVGSEAFF
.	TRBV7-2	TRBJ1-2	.	TGTGCCAGCAGCTTAGTCCCCATATATGGCTACACCTTC	CASSLVPIYGYTF
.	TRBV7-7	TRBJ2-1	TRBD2	TGTGCCAGCAGTCTTGAAGCACTAGCGGGGACTAATGAGCAGTTCTTC	CASSLEALAGTNEQFF
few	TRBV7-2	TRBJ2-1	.	TGTGCCAGCAGCCCGAGGTACAATGAGCAGTTCTTC	CASSPRYNEQFF
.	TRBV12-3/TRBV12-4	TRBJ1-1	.	TGTGCCAGCAGTTTAGGGGAGAACACTGAAGCTTTCTTT	CASSLGENTEAFF
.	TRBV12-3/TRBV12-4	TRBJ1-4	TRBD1	TGTGCCAGCAGTACACACCGGAGGGGGCTCCATATTAATGAAAAACTGTTTTTT	CASSTHRRGLHINEKLFF
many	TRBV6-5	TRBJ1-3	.	TGTGCCAGCAGGCGAAAGAGGACAGTCTCTGGAAACACCATATATTTT	CASRRKRTVSGNTIYF
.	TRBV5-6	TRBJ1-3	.	TGTGCCAGCAGCTTGATGAGGGGGACAGGAAACACCATATATTTT	CASSLMRGTGNTIYF
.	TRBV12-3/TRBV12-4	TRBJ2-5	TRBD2	TGTGCCAGCAGTCCGGGACTAGCGGGGCTAGAGACCCAGTACTTC	CASSPGLAGLETQYF
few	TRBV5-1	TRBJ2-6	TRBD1	TGCGCCAGCAGAGAACAGGGGGCTGGGGCCAACGTCCTGACTTTC	CASREQGAGANVLTF
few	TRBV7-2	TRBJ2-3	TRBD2	TGTGCCAGTGCCCCGACCAGTGCTAGCGGGGGTTCGAATACGCAGTATTTT	CASAPTSASGGSNTQYF
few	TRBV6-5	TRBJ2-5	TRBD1	TGTGCCACCACACAGGGGCTGGAGACCCAGTACTTC	CATTQGLETQYF
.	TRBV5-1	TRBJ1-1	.	TGCGCCAGCAGAACCTACGACGGATCCCCGAACACTGAAGCTTTCTTT	CASRTYDGSPNTEAFF
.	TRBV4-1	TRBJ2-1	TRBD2	TGCGCCAGCAGCCAAGTTCTAGAAATACCCGGGGGGGAGCAGTTCTTC	CASSQVLEIPGGEQFF
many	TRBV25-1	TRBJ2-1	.	TGTGCCAGCAGTGATACTAACAGAATCTACAATGAGCAGTTCTTC	CASSDTNRIYNEQFF
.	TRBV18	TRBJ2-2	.	TGTGCCAGCTCACTTGGATGGCGGGAGCTGTTTTTT	CASSLGWRELFF
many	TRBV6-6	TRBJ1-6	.	TGTGCCAGCAATCGACAGGTCCGTGGTAATTCACCCCTCCACTTT	CASNRQVRGNSPLHF
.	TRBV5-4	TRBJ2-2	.	TGTGCCAGCAGCCCGGACGGAAACACCGGGGAGCTGTTTTTT	CASSPDGNTGELFF
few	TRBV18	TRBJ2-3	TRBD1	TGTGCCAGCTCACCACGAAGCGCGGGGACAGGGGCGGATACGCAGTATTTT	CASSPRSAGTGADTQYF
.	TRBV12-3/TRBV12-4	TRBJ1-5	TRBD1	TGTGCCAGCAACCCCGAGGGACAGCTCAATCAGCCCCAGCATTTT	CASNPEGQLNQPQHF
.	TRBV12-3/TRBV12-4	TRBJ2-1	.	TGTGCCAGCACCTCCTACAATGAGCAGTTCTTC	CASTSYNEQFF
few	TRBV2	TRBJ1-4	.	TGTGCCAGCAGTGCGGAGGGATGGGGGCGGAGTGCACTGTTTTTT	CASSAEGWGRSALFF
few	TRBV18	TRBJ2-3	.	TGTGCCAGCTCACCACGGAGCTCTCTCGATACGCAGTATTTT	CASSPRSSLDTQYF
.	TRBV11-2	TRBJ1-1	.	TGTGCCAGCAGCTTGGGTCGAAACACTGAAGCTTTCTTT	CASSLGRNTEAFF
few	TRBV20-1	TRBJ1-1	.	TGCAGTGCCATAAGGACGGACAAATACACTGAAGCTTTCTTT	CSAIRTDKYTEAFF
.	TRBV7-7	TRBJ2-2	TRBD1	TGTGCCAGCAGCCCGACAGGGATCACCGGGGAGCTGTTTTTT	CASSPTGITGELFF
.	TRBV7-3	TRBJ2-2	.	TGTGCCAGCAGCCCCTTGGGGGGCGCGAACACCGGGGAGCTGTTTTTT	CASSPLGGANTGELFF
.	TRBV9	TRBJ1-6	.	TGTGCCAGCAGCGCCATGACAGGTGGGGCTTCACCCCTCCACTTT	CASSAMTGGASPLHF
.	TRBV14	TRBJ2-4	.	TGTGCCAGCAGCCAAGATCGGGGTTTTGCTCAGTACTTC	CASSQDRGFAQYF
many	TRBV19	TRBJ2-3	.	TGTGCCAGTACCAAATTAGACGGCGGTGATACGCAGTATTTT	CASTKLDGGDTQYF
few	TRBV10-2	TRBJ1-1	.	TGCGCCAGCACGGAAGGACAGAGGAACACTGAAGCTTTCTTT	CASTEGQRNTEAFF
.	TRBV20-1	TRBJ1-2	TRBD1	TGCAGTGCCACAGGGGGAGGGAACGTAGGCTATGGCTACACCTTC	CSATGGGNVGYGYTF
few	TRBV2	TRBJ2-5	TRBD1	TGTGCCAGCACCGCGCAGGGGGCGGAGACCCAGTACTTC	CASTAQGAETQYF
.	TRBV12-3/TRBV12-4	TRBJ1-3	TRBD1	TGTGCCAGCAGTCCCCGCCTTACAGGGGGCAGCTCTGGAAACACCATATATTTT	CASSPRLTGGSSGNTIYF
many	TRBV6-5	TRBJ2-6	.	TGTGCCAGCAGTTACAGGGGACCGTTTTCGGGGTCTGGGGCCAACGTCCTGACTTTC	CASSYRGPFSGSGANVLTF
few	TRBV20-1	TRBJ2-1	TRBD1	TGCAGTGCTAATTACTGGGGGGACAGGGGGCTCGGTGAGCAGTTCTTC	CSANYWGDRGLGEQFF
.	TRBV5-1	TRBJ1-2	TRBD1	TGCGCCAGCAGCTCGATAAGACAGGGGTGTGACTATGGCTACACCTTC	CASSSIRQGCDYGYTF
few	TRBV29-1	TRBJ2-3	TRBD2	TGCAGCGTGGAACCGGGACTAGCAGTCACAGATACGCAGTATTTT	CSVEPGLAVTDTQYF
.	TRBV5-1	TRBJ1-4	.	TGCGCCAGCAGCTTGGCAGGGATGGGTGAAAAACTGTTTTTT	CASSLAGMGEKLFF
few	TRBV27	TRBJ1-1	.	TGTGCCAGCCAACCGGACTTACGAACAACTGAAGCTTTCTTT	CASQPDLRTTEAFF
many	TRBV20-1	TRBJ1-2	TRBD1	TGCAGTGCTAGTGGGGACAGTAACTATGGCTACACCTTC	CSASGDSNYGYTF
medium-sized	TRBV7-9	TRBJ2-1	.	TGTGCCAGCAGCTTAGTTCATTACAATGAGCAGTTCTTC	CASSLVHYNEQFF
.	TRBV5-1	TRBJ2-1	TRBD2	TGCGCCACCCGCCTCGAGACTAGCGGTCCTGGGCAGTTCTTC	CATRLETSGPGQFF
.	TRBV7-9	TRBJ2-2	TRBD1	TGTGCCAGCGGCCGCCGGGACAGGGGGACCGGGGAGCTGTTTTTT	CASGRRDRGTGELFF
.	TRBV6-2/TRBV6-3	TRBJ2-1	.	TGTGCCAGCAGTTCTAGACAGGTATACAATGAGCAGTTCTTC	CASSSRQVYNEQFF
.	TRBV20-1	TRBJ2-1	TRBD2	TGCAGTGCATATCCCGGGACTAGCGGGGGGGTCTCCTACAATGAGCAGTTCTTC	CSAYPGTSGGVSYNEQFF
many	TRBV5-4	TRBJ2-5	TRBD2	TGTGCCAGCAGGAGCGGGGGGGCCTTCGAAGAGACCCAGTACTTC	CASRSGGAFEETQYF
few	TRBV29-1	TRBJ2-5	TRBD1	TGCAGCGTTGCCGGGACAGAAGAGACCCAGTACTTC	CSVAGTEETQYF
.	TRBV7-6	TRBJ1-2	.	TGTGCCAGCAGCCCAGACGGCTATGGCTACACCTTC	CASSPDGYGYTF
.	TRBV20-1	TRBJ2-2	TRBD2	TGCAGTGCTAGAGCCGGGGGGGACACCGGGGAGCTGTTTTTT	CSARAGGDTGELFF
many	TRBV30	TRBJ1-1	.	TGTGCCTGGGCCCAGTTGAACACTGAAGCTTTCTTT	CAWAQLNTEAFF
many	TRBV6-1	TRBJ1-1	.	TGTGCCAGCAGTGAAGCAGGGCTGGGGACTGAAGCTTTCTTT	CASSEAGLGTEAFF
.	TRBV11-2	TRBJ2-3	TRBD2	TGTGCCAGCAGCTTACGGTTTGGCAGCGGGGCAGATACGCAGTATTTT	CASSLRFGSGADTQYF
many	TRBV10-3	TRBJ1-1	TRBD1	TGTGCCATCAGTGTTGGGACAGAGAACACTGAAGCTTTCTTT	CAISVGTENTEAFF
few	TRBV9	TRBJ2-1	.	TGTGCCAGCAGCGTTTCCAAGTCGGCAAAAGTACACAATGAGCAGTTCTTC	CASSVSKSAKVHNEQFF